This T cell receptor (beta chain) is drawn from a study of CD8+ T cells in alopecia areata. Following extraction, RNA underwent reverse transcription to cDNA, which served as the sequencing template. Libraries were prepared by immunoSEQ multiplex PCR; TCRdb keeps only in-frame clonotypes and omits some of them. Altogether about 290,000 clones are present, roughly 60% being singletons, with the ten largest covering around 1.8%. Documented treatment: oral pan-JAK inhibitor, 5-10 mg twice daily. The ends were cut back, 0 bases at V and 1 base at J, with 10 bases in the middle. Germline assignment: CDR1 GTSNPN and CDR2 SVGIG (reference sequence). The CDR3 is 15 residues long.

This sequence originates from a human donor with alopecia areata. The material sequenced was CD4+ T cells sorted from blood, taken at week 24, from a patient treated with tofacitinib. The V call is TRBV30, the J call TRBJ2-1, with unresolved D. As DNA, the CDR3 is TGTGCCTGGAGTGTTGTATCCTCTTCCTACAATGAGCAGTTCTTC. Translating it yields CAWSVVSSSYNEQFF.